The 17 T cell receptor beta chains given below trace back to one sample, sequenced in a study of T cell responses to AZD1222 COVID-19 vaccine. Clones were read by immunoSEQ multiplex PCR, and TCRdb kept only the in-frame ones, dropping some. The table records 130,000 to 150,000 clones, about 92% of them present only once. Specimen: peripheral blood, collected after recovery from COVID-19. These receptors originate from an adult who had recovered from COVID-19.

The chain links TRBV28 to TRBJ2-2; 10 bases are shared with TRBD2. V lost 10 bases to trimming and J lost 5 bases; unmatched junction nucleotides: 7. From germline, CDR1 is MDHEN and CDR2 SYDVKM. The CDR3 covers 14 residues. The CDR3 region has the DNA TGTGCCACCTCGCCGGGACTAGCGACCGGGGAGCTGTTTTTT. Its translation: CATSPGLATGELFF.

The V call is TRBV7-9, the J call TRBJ2-1; TRBD2 matches at 13 bases. The CDR3 length is 17 residues. The V gene's germline CDR1 is SEHNR and CDR2 FQNEAQ (reference sequence). V was clipped by 5 bases and J by 4 bases; unmatched bases: 8. The CDR3 DNA sequence: TGTGCCAGCAGCGCGGTACTAGCGGGAGGGGGATACAATGAGCAGTTCTTC. Translated: CASSAVLAGGGYNEQFF.

The chain carries TRBV28 and TRBJ1-5; 7 bases are a match to TRBD1. This CDR3 region has 15 residues. Germline CDR1 and CDR2: MDHEN and SYDVKM. V was pared by 6 bases and J by 3 bases, with 8 bases of the junction left unmatched. CDR3 region: CASRGRQGINQPQHF. The CDR3 DNA follows: TGTGCCAGCAGGGGTCGACAGGGTATCAATCAGCCCCAGCATTTT.

This clone was counted a single time. This chain uses TRBV9 with TRBJ2-1; 7 bases are a match to TRBD2. The CDR3 runs to 15 residues. The germline V gene has CDR1 SGDLS and CDR2 YYNGEE. J lost 4 bases, V lost 4 bases, and 8 bases had no gene match. As DNA, the CDR3 is TGTGCCAGCAGCCCGAGCGGGGCCCTTTACAATGAGCAGTTCTTC. It is translated as CASSPSGALYNEQFF.

The V and J genes are TRBV30 and TRBJ1-1, with TRBD1 identical over 7 bases. Per germline, CDR1 GTSNPN and CDR2 SVGIG (reference sequence). The CDR3 covers 13 residues. The V segment lost 2 bases and the J segment 3 bases; nucleotides outside the gene matches: 3. CDR3 sequence (DNA): TGTGCCTGGAGTCGTACAGGGGACACTGAAGCTTTCTTT. It yields the protein CAWSRTGDTEAFF. Full variable domain (rest looked up from reference TRBV30 and TRBJ1-1): SQTIHQWPATLVQPVGSPLSLECTVEGTSNPNLYWYRQAAGRGLQLLFYSVGIGQISSEVPQNLSASRPQDRQFILSSKKLLLSDSGFYLCAWSRTGDTEAFFGQGTRLTVV.

The rearrangement joins TRBV6-5 to TRBJ2-7; TRBD2 aligns across 8 bases. With V trimmed by 8 bases and J by 3 bases, 6 bases remained unmatched. The CDR3 runs 13 residues. The germline V gene encodes CDR1 MNHEY and CDR2 SVGAGI. The CDR3 coding sequence is TGTGCCAGCGGACTAGCCCTTTTCTACGAGCAGTACTTC. Its translation: CASGLALFYEQYF.

This chain joins TRBV4-1 and TRBJ2-7; tentative D call: TRBD1 (5 bases). Trimming took off 1 base at V and 0 bases at J, with 10 bases between the two ends. This CDR3 is 15 amino acids long. Germline V gives CDR1 MGHRA, CDR2 YSYEKL. CDR3 protein: CASSQGWTYSYEQYF. Written as DNA, the CDR3 is TGCGCCAGCAGCCAAGGTTGGACATACTCCTACGAGCAGTACTTC.

The gene calls are TRBV15 and TRBJ1-1; TRBD1 might be the D (5 bases). V was pared by 1 base and J by 5 bases, with 14 bases between. The CDR3 sequence is 15 residues long. CDR1 and CDR2 (germline): LNHNV, YYDKDF (reference sequence). The DNA for the CDR3 is TGTGCCACCAGCAGAGCGGGGAGGGGTGGGACTGAAGCTTTCTTT. This codes for CATSRAGRGGTEAFF.

The chain has TRBV6-5 and TRBJ1-1; no clear D. Germline CDR1 MNHEY, CDR2 SVGAGI. Trimming left V 4 bases short and J 7 bases short, with 10 bases between. This CDR3 is 12 amino acids long. CDR3 sequence reads: CASSLTEDEAFF. The DNA of the CDR3 is TGTGCCAGCAGTTTAACAGAGGATGAAGCTTTCTTT.

The chain employs TRBV5-1 and TRBJ2-3; 7 bases map to TRBD2. Germline values: CDR1 SGHRS, CDR2 YFSETQ. The CDR3 loop spans 16 amino acids. Trimming at V came to 3 bases and at J to 2 bases, leaving 9 bases not matched to a gene. Here the CDR3 DNA reads TGCGCCAGCAGCTCGTCAAGCGGGATGTACACAGATACGCAGTATTTT. Amino acids: CASSSSSGMYTDTQYF. The whole variable domain, remainder taken from reference TRBV5-1 and TRBJ2-3, is KAGVTQTPRYLIKTRGQQVTLSCSPISGHRSVSWYQQTPGQGLQFLFEYFSETQRNKGNFPGRFSGRQFSNSRSEMNVSTLELGDSALYLCASSSSSGMYTDTQYFGPGTRLTVL.

V gene TRBV29-1 combines with J gene TRBJ2-7; tentative D call: TRBD2 (6 bases). The CDR3 has 12 amino acids. CDR1 is SQVTM, CDR2 ANQGSEA, per germline. With 7 bases removed from V and 5 bases from J, the gap between germline ends came to 15 bases. The CDR3 DNA sequence: TGCAGCGCCGGGACTCCTCTACACGAGCAGTACTTC. Amino acids: CSAGTPLHEQYF.

This clone has only a few counts. This chain joins TRBV9 and TRBJ1-3; D unclear. Germline CDR1 SGDLS, CDR2 YYNGEE. The CDR3 is 13 amino acids. V lost 2 bases and J 4 bases, leaving 7 bases between the germline ends. The CDR3 DNA reads as TGTGCCAGCAGCGTGAGGGCCGGAAACACCATATATTTT. As protein: CASSVRAGNTIYF.

This clone was seen just once. The rearrangement uses TRBV19 and TRBJ1-5; no firm D call. The germline CDR1 and CDR2 sequences are LNHDA and SQIVND (reference sequence). CDR3 length: 14 residues. Deletions cut 4 bases from V and 4 bases from J, with 11 bases between. The DNA for the CDR3 is TGTGCCAGTAGTACGGGCCCAGCTAATCAGCCCCAGCATTTT. Translation: CASSTGPANQPQHF. The entire variable domain, with the rest obtained from reference TRBV19 and TRBJ1-5, is as follows: DGGITQSPKYLFRKEGQNVTLSCEQNLNHDAMYWYRQDPGQGLRLIYYSQIVNDFQKGDIAEGYSVSREKKESFPLTVTSAQKNPTAFYLCASSTGPANQPQHFGDGTRLSIL.

The chain has TRBV7-9 and TRBJ2-7; a possible D gene is TRBD1 (5 bases). The CDR3 has 15 amino acids. Germline CDR1 SEHNR, CDR2 FQNEAQ (reference sequence). V lost 5 bases and J 5 bases, leaving 19 bases between the germline ends. The CDR3 protein is CASSLGIGVGHEQYF. The CDR3 DNA reads TGTGCCAGCAGCCTGGGTATAGGGGTTGGTCACGAGCAGTACTTC.

This clone was counted a few times. The chain carries TRBV27 and TRBJ2-1; a weak D match, TRBD2 (7 bases). The germline gives CDR1 MNHEY, CDR2 SMNVEV (reference sequence). The CDR3 has 16 residues. The V end lost 5 bases, the J end lost 5 bases, and 19 bases lay between the germline ends. The CDR3 reads CASSTQGGTGDNEQFF. The CDR3 DNA reads as TGTGCCAGCAGTACACAGGGAGGGACTGGGGACAATGAGCAGTTCTTC.

The chain employs TRBV7-9 and TRBJ1-1; D is uncertain. This CDR3 has 12 amino acids. Germline V gives CDR1 SEHNR, CDR2 FQNEAQ (reference sequence). V lost 5 bases to trimming and J lost 1 base, with 5 bases between them. The CDR3, as DNA: TGTGCCAGCAGCGAGGGGAACACTGAAGCTTTCTTT. It translates to CASSEGNTEAFF.

As DNA, the CDR3 is TGTGCCAGCAGCTTTAAAGGGATCGGTTTGTTTCAGCCCCAGCATTTT. It yields the protein CASSFKGIGLFQPQHF. J is TRBJ1-5 and V is TRBV5-5; no definite D call. Germline loops: CDR1 SGHKS, CDR2 YYEKEE (reference sequence). The CDR3 has 16 residues. V lost 2 bases to trimming and J lost 6 bases, with 18 bases between them.